A selection of T cell receptor beta chains follows, all from one sample in a study of T-cell reconstitution after alpha-beta-depleted transplantation in children. TCRdb processed the PCR reads anew with MiXCR; each CDR3 protein has one entry. The table has about 210,000 distinct CDR3 sequences, approximately 19% seen once; the top ten hold about 39%. Source: PBMCs, mostly from graft donor cells, taken 360 days after TCRalphabeta/CD19-depleted stem cell transplant. These receptors came from a male patient under 10 years old who had a stem cell transplant for acute lymphoblastic leukemia, so the T cells may come from the graft donor. Each CDR3 is given with its conserved first and last residue. The D gene is left open where the match is weak. Clone size is not always given. Where it is, it says once, few, many or a class for expanded clones.

d_gene,len,j_gene,v_gene,abundance,CDR3aa,CDR3nt
-,14,TRBJ2-1,TRBV3-1,once,CASSHPKLYNEQFF,TGTGCCAGCAGCCACCCGAAACTATACAATGAGCAGTTCTTC
TRBD2,16,TRBJ2-5,TRBV20-1,-,CSAGGLAGVPQETQYF,TGCAGTGCTGGAGGACTAGCGGGGGTCCCCCAAGAGACCCAGTACTTC
TRBD1,13,TRBJ2-1,TRBV29-1,few,CSGGQRSYNEQFF,TGCAGCGGGGGACAGAGGTCCTACAATGAGCAGTTCTTC
-,13,TRBJ2-7,TRBV20-1,-,CSASGMRVYEQYF,TGCAGTGCTAGCGGTATGAGGGTCTACGAGCAGTACTTC
-,14,TRBJ2-7,TRBV15,few,CATSRGSASYEQYF,TGTGCCACCAGCAGAGGATCGGCCTCCTACGAGCAGTACTTC
-,13,TRBJ2-7,TRBV7-9,medium-sized,CASSLGDGYEQYF,TGTGCCAGCAGCTTAGGCGACGGGTACGAGCAGTACTTC
-,15,TRBJ2-2,TRBV12-3/TRBV12-4,many,CASILDSRNTGELFF,TGTGCCAGCATCTTGGACAGCCGGAACACCGGGGAGCTGTTTTTT
-,13,TRBJ2-4,TRBV29-1,many,CSGGGGGTDIQYF,TGCAGCGGGGGAGGGGGAGGCACGGACATTCAGTACTTC
TRBD1,18,TRBJ2-3,TRBV6-1,many,CASSTRPGQGTRTDTQYF,TGTGCCAGCAGCACACGACCGGGACAGGGGACAAGGACAGATACGCAGTATTTT
-,13,TRBJ1-1,TRBV18,few,CASSPPGLGEAFF,TGTGCCAGCTCACCACCTGGGTTGGGTGAAGCTTTCTTT
-,17,TRBJ2-2,TRBV3-1,-,CASSQDRSWGTTGELFF,TGTGCCAGCAGCCAAGATCGGTCTTGGGGGACGACCGGGGAGCTGTTTTTT
-,14,TRBJ2-6,TRBV20-1,few,CSASYISGANVLTF,TGCAGTGCTAGTTACATCTCTGGGGCCAACGTCCTGACTTTC
TRBD1,14,TRBJ2-3,TRBV20-1,few,CSARGQGSTDTQYF,TGCAGTGCTAGAGGACAGGGTAGCACAGATACGCAGTATTTT
-,17,TRBJ1-4,TRBV27,few,CASSRSRDQGWGEKLFF,TGTGCCAGCAGCCGAAGTCGAGATCAGGGTTGGGGTGAAAAACTGTTTTTT
-,17,TRBJ2-7,TRBV7-2,-,CASSSDNWEAWAYEQYF,TGTGCCAGCAGTAGCGACAATTGGGAGGCATGGGCCTACGAGCAGTACTTC
-,17,TRBJ2-2,TRBV10-3,few,CAISEEDGELLTGELFF,TGTGCCATCAGTGAAGAAGACGGGGAACTCCTCACCGGGGAGCTGTTTTTT
-,17,TRBJ1-4,TRBV14,few,CASSQDRSWDPDEKLFF,TGTGCCAGCAGCCAAGATAGGTCTTGGGACCCAGATGAAAAACTGTTTTTT
-,14,TRBJ1-1,TRBV20-1,few,CSAGGLLENTEAFF,TGCAGTGCTGGGGGACTTCTGGAGAACACTGAAGCTTTCTTT
-,15,TRBJ1-1,TRBV27,-,CASSLAGRLDTEAFF,TGTGCCAGCAGTTTGGCAGGGAGGTTGGACACTGAAGCTTTCTTT
-,15,TRBJ2-7,TRBV5-6,-,CASSLIRDNTYEQYF,TGTGCCAGCAGCTTGATCCGGGACAACACCTACGAGCAGTACTTC
-,18,TRBJ2-6,TRBV21-1,-,CASSKVTAGTNGANVLTF,TGTGCCAGCAGCAAAGTCACGGCAGGGACTAACGGGGCCAACGTCCTGACTTTC
-,14,TRBJ2-5,TRBV6-5,many,CASSYSKWRETQYF,TGTGCCAGCAGTTACTCGAAATGGCGGGAGACCCAGTACTTC
-,12,TRBJ1-5,TRBV12-3/TRBV12-4,few,CASSSIVQPQHF,TGTGCCAGCAGCAGTATAGTACAGCCCCAGCATTTT
-,15,TRBJ2-1,TRBV7-3,few,CASSPQQGSYNEQFF,TGTGCCAGCAGCCCCCAGCAGGGGTCCTACAATGAGCAGTTCTTC
TRBD1,13,TRBJ2-7,TRBV20-1,-,CSASGQGLNEQYF,TGCAGTGCTAGCGGACAGGGTCTAAACGAGCAGTACTTC
-,16,TRBJ2-7,TRBV11-2,-,CASSKSRTGSWHEQYF,TGTGCCAGCAGCAAAAGCAGAACAGGGAGCTGGCACGAGCAGTACTTC
-,14,TRBJ1-2,TRBV5-1,many,CASTTTGDNYGYTF,TGCGCCAGCACCACGACAGGAGATAACTATGGCTACACCTTC
-,13,TRBJ2-4,TRBV20-1,-,CSEVGPSKNIQYF,TGCAGTGAGGTTGGCCCGAGTAAAAACATTCAGTACTTC
-,14,TRBJ1-2,TRBV18,few,CASSPHRANYGYTF,TGTGCCAGCTCACCACACAGGGCTAACTATGGCTACACCTTC
-,15,TRBJ1-2,TRBV19,-,CASSIVPADNYGYTF,TGTGCCAGTAGTATAGTGCCAGCTGACAACTATGGCTACACCTTC
-,18,TRBJ2-6,TRBV6-5,-,CASSYEGTVRSGANVLTF,TGTGCCAGCAGTTACGAGGGCACGGTGAGATCTGGGGCCAACGTCCTGACTTTC
-,12,TRBJ2-7,TRBV30,-,CAWSPQSREQYF,TGTGCCTGGAGCCCCCAGAGTCGGGAGCAGTACTTC
-,13,TRBJ2-2,TRBV19,-,CASSIKSTGELFF,TGTGCCAGTAGTATAAAGAGCACCGGGGAGCTGTTTTTT
TRBD1,14,TRBJ2-1,TRBV3-1,-,CASSPGQGAYEQFF,TGTGCCAGCAGTCCGGGACAGGGGGCTTATGAGCAGTTCTTC
-,13,TRBJ1-1,TRBV6-5,few,CASSYEGDTEAFF,TGTGCCAGCAGTTACGAAGGGGATACTGAAGCTTTCTTT